Below, one T cell receptor (beta chain) is given with its context. Its antigen is not yet known. Qualities for individual bases were not recorded, and no much larger clone is one base off. The sample comes from a study of OX40 agonist ivuxolimab in advanced cancers. Regarding the study in general: Ivuxolimab was an agonistic, fully human IgG2 monoclonal antibody directed against OX40 (CD134), a costimulatory receptor. Intravenous ivuxolimab was administered to patients every 2 weeks at six dose levels: 0.01, 0.1, 0.3, 1.5, 3 and 10 mg/kg. Of the 50 or so patients in dose escalation, 19 had hepatocellular carcinoma, some 15 had melanoma, 9 had renal cell carcinoma and 9 had head and neck cancer. A male proportion of around 80% and a mean age of approximately 58 years, ranging from 23 to 79, were recorded for the dose-escalation cohort. Patients were allowed to have had prior anti-PD-1, anti-PD-L1 or anti-CTLA-4 therapy, and 30% to 40% of the dose-escalation patients had been treated with checkpoint inhibitors. Partial responses occurred in three dose-escalation patients: two with cutaneous melanoma and one with hepatocellular carcinoma. Peripheral TCRbeta sequencing aimed to test whether ivuxolimab altered TCR sequence diversity and caused clonal T-cell expansion. The paper covers the monotherapy dose-escalation part of the phase I ivuxolimab trial, which included N ≈ 50 patients. Study-wide conclusions, independent of this receptor: In the 0.1-3.0 mg/kg groups, partial responders had among the lowest normalized peripheral clonal expansion, particularly in CD8+ T cells. After ivuxolimab, expanded clones were on average more numerous among CD8+ T cells than among CD4+ T cells. Antigen specificity was not determined for the clonally expanded peripheral T cells. At doses of 0.1 to 3.0 mg/kg, clonal expansion of both CD4+ and CD8+ blood T cells was observed from baseline to week 6. Low levels of normalized T-cell clonal expansion were also shown by some nonresponding patients.

The junction shows trimming of 4 bases on V and 1 base on J, and the gene matches do not reach 1 base of it. The CDR1 and CDR2 encoded by the germline V gene are ENHRY and SYGVKD. Reading from cysteine to phenylalanine, the CDR3 counts 14 amino acids. Only the CDR3 region is kept as DNA, spanning 42 bases read in frame from base 1. Genomic DNA was isolated from the sorted cells so that the TCRbeta CDR3 region could be sequenced. The immunoSEQ Assay was used to sequence the TCRbeta CDR3 regions. In TCRdb, the immuneACCESS table is reduced to in-frame sequences with V and J assigned. These tables do not hold every clone; where another copy was compared, an unresolved V gene accounts for under half, and the others remain unexplained. For this sample the table gives roughly 48,000 clones, of which around 84% were detected only once. The ten largest clones add up to 9% to 10% of the sample. The trial excluded patients who had a history of autoimmune disease or who were on systemic immunosuppression. Peripheral blood for TCR sequencing was drawn from every dose cohort at baseline, at cycle 4 day 1 and at cycle 7 day 1. Samples came from an open-label, multicenter, first-in-human phase I dose-escalation trial of ivuxolimab. Adults with locally advanced or metastatic melanoma, renal cell, hepatocellular, or head and neck squamous cell carcinoma were enrolled in the trial. Before TCR sequencing, CD4+ T cells and CD8+ T cells were sorted from peripheral blood as separate populations.

This receptor chain uses TRBV10-3 and TRBJ2-5, with 9 central nucleotides matching TRBD2. The receptor was derived from an adult with an advanced solid tumor such as melanoma, head and neck, liver or kidney cancer. The material sequenced was CD4+ or CD8+ T cells sorted from blood, taken in a trial of the OX40 agonist ivuxolimab. The CDR3 protein is CAISVGLAQETQYF. The bases read TGTGCCATCAGTGTGGGACTAGCCCAAGAGACCCAGTACTTC.